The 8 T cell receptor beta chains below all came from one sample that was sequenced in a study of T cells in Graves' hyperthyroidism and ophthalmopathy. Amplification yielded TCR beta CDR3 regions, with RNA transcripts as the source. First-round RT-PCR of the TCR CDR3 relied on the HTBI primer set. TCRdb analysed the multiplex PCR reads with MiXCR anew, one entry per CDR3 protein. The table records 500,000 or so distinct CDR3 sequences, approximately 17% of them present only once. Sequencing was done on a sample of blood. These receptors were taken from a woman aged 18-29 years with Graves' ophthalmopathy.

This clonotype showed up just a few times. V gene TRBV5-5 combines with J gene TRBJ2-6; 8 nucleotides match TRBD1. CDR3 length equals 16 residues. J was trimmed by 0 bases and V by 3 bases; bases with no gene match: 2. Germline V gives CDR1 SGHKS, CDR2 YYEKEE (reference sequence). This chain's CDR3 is CASSSDRGSGANVLTF. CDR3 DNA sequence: TGTGCCAGCAGCTCCGACAGGGGCTCTGGGGCCAACGTCCTGACTTTC.

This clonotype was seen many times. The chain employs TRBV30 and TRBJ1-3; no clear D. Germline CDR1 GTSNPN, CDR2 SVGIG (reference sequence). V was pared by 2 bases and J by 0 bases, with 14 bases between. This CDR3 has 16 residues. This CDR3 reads CAWSSYRNPSGNTIYF. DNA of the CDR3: TGTGCCTGGAGTTCCTACAGAAACCCCTCTGGAAACACCATATATTTT.

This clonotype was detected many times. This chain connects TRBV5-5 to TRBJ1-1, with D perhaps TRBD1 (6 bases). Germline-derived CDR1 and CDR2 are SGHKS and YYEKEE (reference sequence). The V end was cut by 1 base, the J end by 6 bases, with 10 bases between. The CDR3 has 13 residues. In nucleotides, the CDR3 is TGTGCCAGCAGCTTGAGACAGGTGTCTGAAGCTTTCTTT. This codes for CASSLRQVSEAFF.

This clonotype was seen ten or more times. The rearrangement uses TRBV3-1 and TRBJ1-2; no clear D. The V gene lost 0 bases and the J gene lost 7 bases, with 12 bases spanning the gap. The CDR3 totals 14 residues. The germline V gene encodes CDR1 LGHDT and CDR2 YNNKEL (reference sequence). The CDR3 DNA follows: TGTGCCAGCAGCCAAGATAGAGGGTTTGGTGGCTACACCTTC. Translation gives CASSQDRGFGGYTF.

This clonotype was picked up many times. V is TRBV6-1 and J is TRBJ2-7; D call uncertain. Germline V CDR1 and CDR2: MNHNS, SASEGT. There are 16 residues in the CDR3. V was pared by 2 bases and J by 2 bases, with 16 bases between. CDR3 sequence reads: CASSELESPRPYEQYF. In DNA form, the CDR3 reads TGTGCCAGCAGTGAACTGGAAAGCCCCCGCCCCTACGAGCAGTACTTC.

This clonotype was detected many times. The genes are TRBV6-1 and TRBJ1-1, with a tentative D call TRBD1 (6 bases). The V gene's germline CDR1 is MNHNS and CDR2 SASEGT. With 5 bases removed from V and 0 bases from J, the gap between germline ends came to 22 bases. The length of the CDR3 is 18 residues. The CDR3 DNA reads TGTGCCAGCAGTCGACTTACCGGGGGCAGTCATGTGAACACTGAAGCTTTCTTT. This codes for CASSRLTGGSHVNTEAFF.

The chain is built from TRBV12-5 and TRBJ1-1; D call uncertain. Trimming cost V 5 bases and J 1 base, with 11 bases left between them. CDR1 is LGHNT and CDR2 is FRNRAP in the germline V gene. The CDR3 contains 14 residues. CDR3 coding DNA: TGTGCTAGTGGTCCTTGGGAGAAGAACACTGAAGCTTTCTTT. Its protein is CASGPWEKNTEAFF. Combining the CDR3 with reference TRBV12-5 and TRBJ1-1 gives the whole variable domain DARVTQTPRHKVTEMGQEVTMRCQPILGHNTVFWYRQTMMQGLELLAYFRNRAPLDDSGMPKDRFSAEMPDATLATLKIQPSEPRDSAVYFCASGPWEKNTEAFFGQGTRLTVV.

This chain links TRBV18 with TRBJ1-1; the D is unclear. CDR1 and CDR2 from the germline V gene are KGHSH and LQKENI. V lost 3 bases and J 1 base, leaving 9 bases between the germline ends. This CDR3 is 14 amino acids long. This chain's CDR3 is CASSPGRANTEAFF. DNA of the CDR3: TGTGCCAGCTCACCCGGGAGGGCGAACACTGAAGCTTTCTTT.